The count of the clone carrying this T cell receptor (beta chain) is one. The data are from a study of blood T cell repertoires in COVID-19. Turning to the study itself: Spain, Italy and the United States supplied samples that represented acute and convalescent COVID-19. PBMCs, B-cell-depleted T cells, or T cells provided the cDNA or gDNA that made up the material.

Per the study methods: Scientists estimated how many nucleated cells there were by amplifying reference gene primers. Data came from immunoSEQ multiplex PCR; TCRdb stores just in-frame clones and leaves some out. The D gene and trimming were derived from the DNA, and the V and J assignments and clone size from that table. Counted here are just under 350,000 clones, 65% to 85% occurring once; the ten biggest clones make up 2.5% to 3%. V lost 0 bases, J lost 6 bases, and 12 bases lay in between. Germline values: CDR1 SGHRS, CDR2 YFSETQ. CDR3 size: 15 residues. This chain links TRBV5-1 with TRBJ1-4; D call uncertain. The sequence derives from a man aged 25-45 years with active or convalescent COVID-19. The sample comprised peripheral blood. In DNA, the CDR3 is TGCGCCAGCAGCTTGGCCGGGTCCACTCATGAAAAACTGTTTTTT. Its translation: CASSLAGSTHEKLFF.